This TCR beta chain was retrieved from a study of vaccination and CD4 T cells after COVID-19. Study information: Timing of post-vaccine sample collection was a median around 75 days after dose two, with a range of 14 to 241. Points from the study as a whole: The appearance of a median roughly 83% of reactive clones in convalescent patients occurred only post-vaccination.

Trimming removed 0 bases at V and 7 bases at J, with 13 bases between. Germline loops: CDR1 LGHNA, CDR2 YNFKEQ. The CDR3 totals 15 residues. Researchers used the Oncomine TCR Beta short-read assay to sequence DNA from cultured CD4+ T cells. In TCRdb, the PCR reads were re-called with MiXCR into one record per CDR3 protein. Of roughly 16,000 distinct CDR3 sequences in the sample, under 80% are singletons; the top ten hold about 12%. On this clonotype itself: Its antigen is unidentified.

Treatment here: approximately nine-day PBMC culture with coronavirus spike peptide pools or control peptides (ViraFEST assay). IL-2 at about 10 IU/ml and peptide pools at roughly 10 ug/ml were added to PBMCs cultured at roughly 2 million per well. V usage is TRBV4-2 and J usage is TRBJ2-1, with D perhaps matching TRBD1 or TRBD2 (7 bases each). This clonotype was obtained from a human donor who had recovered from COVID-19. The sample consisted of CD4+ T cells from blood, cultured in vitro. CDR3 sequence: CASSQDFQGGNEQFF. DNA of the CDR3: TGTGCCAGCAGCCAAGATTTCCAGGGGGGGAATGAGCAGTTCTTC.